The 25 T cell receptor beta chains given below trace back to one sample, sequenced in a study of cytomegalovirus exposure and HLA in healthy donors. It was with 60 Vbeta and 13 Jbeta primers that the PCR ran. The protocol was immunoSEQ multiplex PCR, while the TCRdb copy is restricted to in-frame clones and leaves out a portion. The sample yields some 170,000 clones, about 81% seen once. The sample consisted of PBMCs. These receptor sequences come from a girl under 18 in good health and CMV-seropositive.

The gene calls are TRBV7-9 and TRBJ1-1, with 7 bases lining up with TRBD1. This CDR3 has 16 amino acids. V gave up 5 bases and J gave up 0 bases; unmatched junction bases: 9. Germline assignment: CDR1 SEHNR and CDR2 FQNEAQ (reference sequence). DNA for the CDR3: TGTGCCAGCAGCGGGAGGAGGGGGCTTTTGAACACTGAAGCTTTCTTT. Its protein is CASSGRRGLLNTEAFF.

This clone was counted a single time. V is TRBV7-2 and J is TRBJ2-1; 11 nucleotides align to TRBD2. The V gene end was trimmed by 3 bases and the J gene end by 4 bases; junction bases not matched to a gene: 5. This CDR3 has 16 residues. Germline V gene data show CDR1 as SGHTA and CDR2 as FQGNSA. Here the CDR3 DNA reads TGTGCCAGCAGCTTTATAGCGGGGGGGAATTACAATGAGCAGTTCTTC. As protein: CASSFIAGGNYNEQFF.

The rearrangement joins TRBV5-1 to TRBJ1-1; 8 bases agree with TRBD1. The ends lost 1 base at V and 6 bases at J; junction bases unmatched: 8. This CDR3 spans 15 amino acids. CDR1 is SGHRS, CDR2 YFSETQ, per germline. CDR3 residues: CASSLLAAGGPEAFF. The CDR3 DNA sequence: TGCGCCAGCAGCTTGTTGGCGGCAGGGGGCCCTGAAGCTTTCTTT.

This chain joins TRBV10-1 and TRBJ2-3, with TRBD1 matching over 7 bases. In germline, CDR1 is WNHNN, CDR2 SYGVQD (reference sequence). The CDR3 length is 16 residues. The V and J ends lost 4 bases and 4 bases, in that order; junction bases with no gene match: 11. The CDR3 DNA is TGCGCCAGCAGTGCCCTAACGAGGGGGCCGCCAGATACGCAGTATTTT. It encodes CASSALTRGPPDTQYF.

The CDR3 nucleotides are TGTGCCAGCAGCCCGGGACAGCTAGCCAAAAACATTCAGTACTTC. The encoded protein is CASSPGQLAKNIQYF. The chain joins TRBV27 to TRBJ2-4; TRBD1 agrees at 7 bases. There are 15 residues in the CDR3. Germline V gives CDR1 MNHEY, CDR2 SMNVEV (reference sequence). V was clipped by 6 bases and J by 0 bases; unmatched bases: 5.

This chain uses TRBV5-1 with TRBJ2-2, with 12 nucleotides matching TRBD2. V shed 4 bases, J shed 1 base, and the junction held 14 bases outside the gene matches. The germline CDR1 and CDR2 sequences are SGHRS and YFSETQ. The CDR3 runs to 20 residues. CDR3 loop: CASSGISRLAGVLNTGELFF. CDR3 nucleotides: TGCGCCAGCAGCGGGATCTCGAGACTAGCGGGAGTTCTGAACACCGGGGAGCTGTTTTTT. The entire variable domain, with the rest obtained from reference TRBV5-1 and TRBJ2-2, is as follows: KAGVTQTPRYLIKTRGQQVTLSCSPISGHRSVSWYQQTPGQGLQFLFEYFSETQRNKGNFPGRFSGRQFSNSRSEMNVSTLELGDSALYLCASSGISRLAGVLNTGELFFGEGSRLTVL.

The chain joins TRBV6-1 to TRBJ2-2, with TRBD2 matching 8 bases. Germline CDR1 and CDR2: MNHNS and SASEGT. V gave up 4 bases and J gave up 0 bases; unmatched junction bases: 4. This CDR3 spans 16 amino acids. CDR3: CASSAGGPPNTGELFF. The CDR3 coding sequence is TGTGCCAGCAGTGCGGGGGGGCCTCCGAACACCGGGGAGCTGTTTTTT.

J is TRBJ2-3 and V is TRBV19; 8 positions agree with TRBD1. Trimming took 6 bases from V and 0 from J; bases not matched to a gene: 11. The CDR3 runs 17 residues. Germline assignment: CDR1 LNHDA and CDR2 SQIVND (reference sequence). The CDR3 is CASSGTGLPPSTDTQYF. For the CDR3, the DNA is TGTGCCAGTAGCGGGACAGGTCTCCCGCCTAGCACAGATACGCAGTATTTT.

V gene TRBV6-5 combines with J gene TRBJ2-1; 7 bases match TRBD2. Trimming cost V 2 bases and J 9 bases; bases outside gene matches: 7. This CDR3 comprises 14 residues. Germline assignment: CDR1 MNHEY and CDR2 SVGAGI. Here the CDR3 reads CASSYPGGTGEQFF. In DNA, the CDR3 is TGTGCCAGCAGTTACCCGGGAGGTACGGGTGAGCAGTTCTTC.

J is TRBJ2-5 and V is TRBV19, with TRBD1 as a possible D gene (6 bases). Germline V CDR1 and CDR2: LNHDA, SQIVND (reference sequence). The CDR3 runs to 14 residues. Trimming took 4 bases from V and 2 from J, leaving 11 bases between them. CDR3 residues: CASSRGLGQETQYF. The CDR3 coding sequence is TGTGCCAGTAGTAGGGGGCTCGGACAAGAGACCCAGTACTTC.

The chain couples TRBV28 to TRBJ1-1; D gene unclear. The CDR3 totals 14 residues. V was pared by 5 bases and J by 0 bases, with 10 bases between. Germline loops: CDR1 MDHEN, CDR2 SYDVKM. This CDR3 reads CASSPQVMNTEAFF. Here the CDR3 DNA reads TGTGCCAGCAGTCCCCAGGTAATGAACACTGAAGCTTTCTTT.

V and J are TRBV28 and TRBJ2-2; 9 nucleotides match TRBD1. The CDR3 consists of 17 residues. V lost 3 bases, J lost 5 bases, and 10 bases stayed unmatched. From germline, CDR1 is MDHEN and CDR2 SYDVKM. In DNA form, the CDR3 reads TGTGCCAGCAGTTTCCTCCTCGGGACAGGGCGGACCGGGGAGCTGTTTTTT. Its protein is CASSFLLGTGRTGELFF.

This clone has just a few counts. The chain recombines TRBV30 with TRBJ1-5; TRBD1 aligns across 8 bases. Trimming at V came to 2 bases and at J to 5 bases, leaving 8 bases not matched to a gene. Germline V gene lookup returns CDR1 GTSNPN and CDR2 SVGIG (reference sequence). CDR3 length: 15 residues. CDR3 residues: CAWSSGTGLYQPQHF. In DNA, the CDR3 is TGTGCCTGGAGTTCCGGGACAGGTCTGTATCAGCCCCAGCATTTT.

The rearrangement links TRBV6-1 to TRBJ2-3; 13 nucleotides agree with TRBD2. Unmatched junction bases numbered 12, after V lost 4 bases and J lost 11 bases. The CDR3 extends over 16 amino acids. Germline CDR1 and CDR2: MNHNS and SASEGT. CDR3 residues: CASSGGTSGAGREQYF. CDR3 DNA sequence: TGTGCCAGCAGTGGAGGGACTAGCGGGGCAGGGAGGGAGCAGTATTTT.

This clone was seen once. V is TRBV7-9 and J is TRBJ2-5; unclear D gene. The CDR3 loop spans 15 amino acids. CDR1 and CDR2 from the germline V gene are SEHNR and FQNEAQ (reference sequence). Trimming left V 1 base short and J 1 base short, with 10 bases between. In DNA form, the CDR3 reads TGTGCCAGCAGCTTAGGGTCCCTAGTCCAAGAGACCCAGTACTTC. It encodes CASSLGSLVQETQYF. The full variable domain, its missing parts supplied by reference TRBV7-9 and TRBJ2-5, is DTGVSQNPRHKITKRGQNVTFRCDPISEHNRLYWYRQTLGQGPEFLTYFQNEAQLEKSRLLSDRFSAERPKGSFSTLEIQRTEQGDSAMYLCASSLGSLVQETQYFGPGTRLLVL.

This clone was observed a few times. The genes are TRBV11-3 and TRBJ1-1; D is ambiguous. The CDR3 has 12 amino acids. V was pared by 5 bases and J by 7 bases, with 11 bases between. CDR1 and CDR2 from the germline V gene are SGHNT and YENEEA. The CDR3 here is CASSGDAGEAFF. The DNA for the CDR3 is TGTGCCAGCAGCGGAGACGCGGGTGAAGCTTTCTTT.

The rearrangement uses TRBV27 and TRBJ2-3, with 8 nucleotides matching TRBD1. Germline V CDR1 and CDR2: MNHEY, SMNVEV (reference sequence). CDR3 length equals 16 residues. V shed 6 bases and J 2 bases; nucleotides not matched to a gene: 10. CDR3 loop: CASRPRQGHTTDTQYF. The CDR3 coding sequence is TGTGCCAGCAGGCCCAGACAGGGGCACACCACAGATACGCAGTATTTT.

This chain uses TRBV4-1 with TRBJ2-1; 8 nucleotides match TRBD2. The CDR3 has 17 amino acids. Trimming at V came to 1 base and at J to 2 bases, leaving 7 bases not matched to a gene. The germline gives CDR1 MGHRA, CDR2 YSYEKL. CDR3 coding DNA: TGCGCCAGCAGCCAAGGCCAATCGGGGGGGCCCTACAATGAGCAGTTCTTC. Its protein is CASSQGQSGGPYNEQFF.

The V call is TRBV28, the J call TRBJ1-2; D is unresolved. Germline V gives CDR1 MDHEN, CDR2 SYDVKM. This CDR3 is built from 15 residues. The V end was cut by 5 bases, the J end by 2 bases, with 15 bases between. The DNA of the CDR3 is TGTGCCAGCAGTAGTACGAGAGGATACAACTATGGCTACACCTTC. Translated, it gives CASSSTRGYNYGYTF.

The chain links TRBV6-1 to TRBJ1-4; the match to TRBD1 covers 9 bases. Germline V gene lookup returns CDR1 MNHNS and CDR2 SASEGT. This CDR3 is built from 14 residues. V was pared by 8 bases and J by 8 bases, with 9 bases of the junction left unmatched. CDR3 DNA sequence: TGTGCCAGCGGGATACAGGGGGCGCGGGAAAAACTGTTTTTT. Its protein is CASGIQGAREKLFF.

This clone has only one observation. This chain joins TRBV4-1 and TRBJ1-2, with TRBD1 matching over 8 bases. Unmatched junction bases numbered 6, after V lost 4 bases and J lost 2 bases. Germline V gene data show CDR1 as MGHRA and CDR2 as YSYEKL. There are 15 residues in the CDR3. The CDR3 region has the DNA TGCGCCAGCAGCCCCATCCCAGGGGGCAACTATGGCTACACCTTC. Protein: CASSPIPGGNYGYTF.

This clone was observed a handful of times. The chain uses TRBV2 and TRBJ2-1; 11 nucleotides match TRBD2. Germline V gives CDR1 SNHLY, CDR2 FYNNEI. The CDR3 has 14 amino acids. J lost 5 bases, V lost 8 bases, and 5 bases had no gene match. CDR3 coding DNA: TGTGCCAGCTCGGGGACTAGCGGTAACAATGAGCAGTTCTTC. Protein: CASSGTSGNNEQFF. The full variable domain, rest sourced from reference TRBV2 and TRBJ2-1, is EPEVTQTPSHQVTQMGQEVILRCVPISNHLYFYWYRQILGQKVEFLVSFYNNEISEKSEIFDDQFSVERPDGSNFTLKIRSTKLEDSAMYFCASSGTSGNNEQFFGPGTRLTVL.

This chain uses TRBV7-8 with TRBJ1-2, with D maybe TRBD1 (6 bases). Trimming stripped 7 bases from V and 10 bases from J, with 19 bases between. Germline loops: CDR1 SGHVS, CDR2 FQNEAQ. This CDR3 spans 13 amino acids. The chain's CDR3 is CASIRTAQGPYTF. The DNA of the CDR3 is TGTGCCAGCATCCGCACAGCACAGGGACCCTACACCTTC.

The V and J genes are TRBV15 and TRBJ1-1; no reliable D call. V lost 0 bases and J 10 bases, leaving 15 bases between the germline ends. There are 14 residues in the CDR3. Germline V gene data show CDR1 as LNHNV and CDR2 as YYDKDF (reference sequence). The chain's CDR3 is CATSRDEIDRVAFF. CDR3 DNA: TGTGCCACCAGCAGAGATGAAATTGACCGGGTAGCTTTCTTT.

The rearrangement uses TRBV10-3 and TRBJ2-1; 9 bases line up with TRBD1. The CDR3 consists of 15 residues. CDR1 is ENHRY, CDR2 SYGVKD, per germline. V was pared by 5 bases and J by 8 bases, with 10 bases of the junction left unmatched. Here the CDR3 reads CAISTTGGVGYEQFF. CDR3 in DNA: TGTGCCATCAGTACAACAGGGGGCGTAGGCTATGAGCAGTTCTTC.